This TCR beta chain is drawn from a study of Graves' ophthalmopathy and Graves' hyperthyroidism. At least ten counts were recorded for this clonotype. The authors amplified TCR beta CDR3 regions from RNA transcripts. HTBI primers served in a first-round RT-PCR, which a second-round multiplex PCR followed. TCRdb used MiXCR to reprocess the multiplex PCR reads, holding one entry per CDR3 protein. The table includes around 1,200,000 distinct CDR3 sequences, about two fifths detected once. The CDR3 sequence is 15 residues long. The germline V gene has CDR1 LGHNA and CDR2 YSLEER. Trimming shortened V by 1 base and J by 1 base, and 10 bases separated the two germline ends.

Sequenced sample: peripheral blood or thyroid tissue (not recorded which). The chain uses TRBV4-3 and TRBJ1-1; unclear D gene. This TCR derives from an adult man with Graves' hyperthyroidism. The CDR3 spells CASSQVGPQNTEAFF. CDR3 DNA: TGCGCCAGCAGCCAAGTCGGCCCGCAGAACACTGAAGCTTTCTTT.